The T cell receptor (beta chain) described here comes from a study of identical twins (dated by TCRdb to about 2016). Regarding the research as a whole: To test whether fetal clonotypes persist, the study used deep sequencing on TCR alpha and beta repertoires from monozygotic twins, unrelated adults of various ages, and cord blood. To rule out contamination, replicate twin experiments were performed at different times with different library preparation protocols. Points the paper makes about the study in general: In monozygotic twins, out-of-frame TCR alpha sharing was systematically underestimated by recombination models, although the models agreed with sharing between unrelated individuals. Fewer insertions were carried by abundant cord blood beta clonotypes, a similar but weaker trend appeared in young adult naive repertoires, and no such trend appeared in memory repertoires. Compared with coincidental sharing between unrelated individuals, an excess of low generation-probability sequences was observed among out-of-frame TCR alpha sequences shared between twins. Because the same donors could not be followed over many years, the conclusions depended on cross-sectional statistical analysis. Zero-insertion analyses could be partly confounded by invariant T cells such as MAIT and iNKT, although diverse VJ usage argued against such confounding for most clonotypes. The excess sharing between twins in beta out-of-frame sequences was weaker because fewer shared sequences reduced the signal-to-noise ratio.

Every donor in the study was a healthy Caucasian. Miltenyi CD45RO+ enrichment and human naive T-cell isolation kits were used to isolate memory (CD45RO+) and naive T cells from PBMC. Compared with germline, V lacks 4 bases and J lacks 0 bases; bases without a gene match: 5. From a lookup of the germline V gene (reference sequence), CDR1 and CDR2 are DFQATT and SNEGSKA. The CDR3 spans 16 residues, from the cysteine through the phenylalanine. Just CDR3 DNA is preserved here, 48 bases in frame from base 1. Ten or more counts support this clonotype. Which antigen it targets is not known. The sample holds no much larger clone one base away, and base qualities are not on file. Library preparation used 5' RACE. Sequencer: Illumina HiSeq 2000. Template switching introduced a universal primer binding site; the final cDNA contained a unique molecular identifier, enabling accurate counting of TCR cDNA molecules. Specific primers in the conserved constant-segment region were used to synthesize first-strand cDNA for TCR alpha and beta chains. To control for contamination, each cDNA library was double barcoded with a SMART-Mk sample barcode plus Illumina barcodes. TruSeq adapter sequences, together with Illumina sample barcodes, were added in two successive PCR steps. The TCR alpha and beta cDNA libraries were sequenced on the Illumina HiSeq platform using custom primers. The paper's data handling went like this. MiGEC processed the raw reads to extract unique molecular identifiers, while MiXCR was used to determine the CDR3 positions. For each individual, recombination models were inferred using an EM algorithm with the repgenHMM and IGoR tools. Shared clonotypes were analyzed with the tcR package in R, and sharing was normalized by the product of cloneset sizes. To study raw recombination without the effects of thymic and clonal selection, out-of-frame nonproductive sequences were analyzed. The public reads were quality trimmed at Q25 with fastp and then assembled into clones with MiXCR by TCRdb, keeping productive beta chains. Identical CDR3 protein sequences are pooled into one entry, listed with their most common genes and DNA. These V and J calls originate from TCRdb's pipeline instead of the authors' own analysis. The sample table shows about 150,000 distinct CDR3 sequences, and approximately 4% are seen once. Of the sample, approximately 7.6% is held by the ten largest clones.

The sequencing input was memory T cells sorted from blood. The sample's cell subset or site, from its label and the paper: CD45RO+ enriched T cells. Here the chain combines TRBV20-1 and TRBJ2-3, and TRBD2 aligns with 12 junction nucleotides. This clonotype was sampled from a man between 18 and 35 years old in good health. The nucleotide sequence reads TGCAGTGCTAATCTAGCGGGAGGGGGTAGCACAGATACGCAGTATTTT. This gives the protein CSANLAGGGSTDTQYF.